Listed below are T cell receptor beta chains from one sample, sequenced in a study of beta chain features in type 1 diabetes. Profiling relied on immunoSEQ multiplex PCR, and the TCRdb table lists in-frame clones only, not all of them. The sample carries around 290,000 clones, roughly 8% recorded once. The sample taken for sequencing was central memory CD4+ T cells from blood. The receptors were sampled from a woman aged 18-35 years in good health. CDR3s include the opening cysteine and the closing phenylalanine or tryptophan. A D gene is named only where the DNA matches it firmly. A clone size is listed for some rows: how often the clone was seen (once, few, many), or a class if it is expanded.

clone_size | j_call | d_call | v_call | cdr3_aa | cdr3_nt
. | TRBJ1-6 | . | TRBV2 | CASRGEADSPLHF | TGTGCCAGCAGGGGGGAAGCGGATTCACCCCTCCACTTT
. | TRBJ2-1 | TRBD2 | TRBV19 | CASSTSGIVGYGNEQFF | TGTGCCAGTTCGACTAGCGGGATCGTCGGATACGGCAATGAGCAGTTCTTC
few | TRBJ2-3 | TRBD1 | TRBV19 | CASRTGGTDTQYF | TGTGCCAGTAGGACAGGGGGCACAGATACGCAGTATTTT
few | TRBJ2-5 | . | TRBV19 | CASSSQSGGRETQYF | TGTGCCAGTAGTAGCCAATCGGGCGGACGAGAGACCCAGTACTTC
. | TRBJ1-4 | . | TRBV20-1 | CSAQGNEKLFF | TGCAGTGCTCAGGGGAATGAAAAACTGTTTTTT
few | TRBJ1-5 | . | TRBV2 | CASRLDRQGNQPQHF | TGTGCCAGCAGATTAGACAGGCAGGGCAATCAGCCCCAGCATTTT
many | TRBJ2-2 | . | TRBV4-3 | CASSQGGVYTGELFF | TGCGCCAGCAGCCAAGGTGGGGTGTACACCGGGGAGCTGTTTTTT
. | TRBJ2-5 | . | TRBV7-2 | CASSYGIQETQYF | TGTGCCAGCAGCTACGGGATTCAAGAGACCCAGTACTTC
. | TRBJ2-7 | . | TRBV21-1 | CASSRRTYEQYF | TGTGCCAGCAGCCGCCGCACCTACGAGCAGTACTTC
many | TRBJ2-3 | . | TRBV7-2 | CASSGRVGTDTQYF | TGTGCCAGCAGCGGCAGGGTTGGCACAGATACGCAGTATTTT
. | TRBJ2-1 | . | TRBV18 | CASSPLGAATRVNEQFF | TGTGCCAGCTCACCCCTGGGAGCAGCCACCAGAGTTAATGAGCAGTTCTTC
few | TRBJ2-2 | . | TRBV6-6 | CASSSNRVNTGELFF | TGTGCCAGCAGTTCCAACAGGGTTAACACCGGGGAGCTGTTTTTT
many | TRBJ2-7 | . | TRBV14 | CASSLRTVRSYEQYF | TGTGCCAGCAGCCTACGGACAGTCCGTTCCTACGAGCAGTACTTC
. | TRBJ2-2 | . | TRBV25-1 | CASSAVQGFAGELFF | TGTGCCAGCAGTGCGGTGCAGGGTTTCGCCGGGGAGCTGTTTTTT
many | TRBJ2-2 | . | TRBV10-3 | CAISDLQLTNTGELFF | TGTGCCATCAGTGATTTGCAACTTACGAACACCGGGGAGCTGTTTTTT
. | TRBJ2-2 | . | TRBV29-1 | CSVGAGELFF | TGCAGCGTTGGGGCCGGGGAGCTGTTTTTT
. | TRBJ1-3 | . | TRBV7-3 | CASSLGPGNTIYF | TGTGCCAGCAGCCTGGGTCCCGGAAACACCATATATTTT
many | TRBJ2-3 | . | TRBV5-4 | CASSLDPGYTDTQYF | TGTGCCAGCAGCTTGGATCCAGGCTACACAGATACGCAGTATTTT
few | TRBJ1-2 | . | TRBV18 | CASSQTVDYGYTF | TGTGCCAGCTCGCAGACAGTCGACTATGGCTACACCTTC
. | TRBJ2-3 | TRBD1 | TRBV2 | CASTRDSRTDTQYF | TGTGCCAGCACCAGGGACAGTCGCACAGATACGCAGTATTTT
. | TRBJ1-4 | . | TRBV27 | CASKEHEKLFF | TGTGCCAGCAAGGAACATGAAAAACTGTTTTTT
. | TRBJ1-4 | . | TRBV6-5 | CASSLRQSNEKLFF | TGTGCCAGCAGTCTAAGACAGTCTAATGAAAAACTGTTTTTT
. | TRBJ2-5 | TRBD2 | TRBV5-6 | CASTSTLSGGETQYF | TGTGCCAGCACCTCCACCTTGAGCGGGGGAGAGACCCAGTACTTC
few | TRBJ1-2 | . | TRBV29-1 | CSVDPFGGGYGYTF | TGCAGCGTTGACCCCTTTGGGGGGGGCTATGGCTACACCTTC
. | TRBJ2-1 | . | TRBV4-3 | CASSLLFGDSNNEQFF | TGCGCCAGCAGCCTTCTGTTTGGGGATAGTAACAATGAGCAGTTCTTC
few | TRBJ2-1 | . | TRBV28 | CASTVRQEQFF | TGTGCCAGCACGGTAAGGCAAGAGCAGTTCTTC
few | TRBJ1-5 | TRBD1 | TRBV2 | CASRGQGNSAQHF | TGTGCCAGCAGGGGACAGGGGAACAGCGCCCAGCATTTT
. | TRBJ1-1 | TRBD1 | TRBV10-3 | CAIRARDSGMNTEAFF | TGTGCCATCAGGGCAAGGGACAGCGGGATGAACACTGAAGCTTTCTTT
many | TRBJ1-3 | . | TRBV19 | CATSARGDTIYF | TGTGCCACTTCGGCCAGGGGCGACACCATATATTTT
. | TRBJ1-6 | . | TRBV7-9 | CASTHTRGGNGSPLHF | TGTGCCAGCACCCACACTCGGGGTGGAAATGGGTCACCCCTCCACTTT
few | TRBJ2-1 | TRBD1 | TRBV5-1 | CASSPQGSPYNEQFF | TGCGCCAGCAGCCCACAGGGGTCACCCTACAATGAGCAGTTCTTC
. | TRBJ2-2 | TRBD2 | TRBV5-1 | CASSLDLAGATGELFF | TGCGCCAGCAGCTTGGATCTAGCGGGAGCTACCGGGGAGCTGTTTTTT
many | TRBJ2-3 | . | TRBV2 | CASRRPTDTQYF | TGTGCCAGCAGAAGGCCCACAGATACGCAGTATTTT
few | TRBJ1-5 | . | TRBV18 | CASSPGGDQPQHF | TGTGCCAGCTCACCAGGAGGTGATCAGCCCCAGCATTTT
. | TRBJ2-3 | . | TRBV15 | CATSAAGASTDTQYF | TGTGCCACCAGCGCGGCAGGGGCCAGCACAGATACGCAGTATTTT
many | TRBJ2-1 | . | TRBV29-1 | CSAGSGMGQFF | TGCAGCGCTGGGTCGGGAATGGGGCAGTTCTTC